The 9 T cell receptor beta chains presented below share a single source sample, sequenced in a study of T cell responses to AZD1222 COVID-19 vaccine. Libraries were prepared by immunoSEQ multiplex PCR; TCRdb keeps only in-frame clonotypes and omits some of them. The sample includes approximately 150,000 clones, 85% to 95% of them seen just once. Sequencing was performed on peripheral blood, taken on day 0 of AZD1222 vaccination. These receptor sequences come from an adult in good health.

The chain links TRBV29-1 to TRBJ2-1, with 8 nucleotides matching TRBD1. Germline V gene data show CDR1 as SQVTM and CDR2 as ANQGSEA. J was trimmed by 2 bases and V by 5 bases; bases with no gene match: 2. The CDR3 runs to 13 residues. CDR3 residues: CSVSQGAYNEQFF. DNA for the CDR3: TGCAGCGTTTCACAGGGGGCCTACAATGAGCAGTTCTTC.

This clone was counted only a few times. The chain employs TRBV2 and TRBJ1-6, with 8 positions matching TRBD1. Trimming removed 6 bases from V and 3 bases from J; junction bases left unmatched: 4. The CDR3 runs to 15 residues. CDR1 and CDR2 from the germline V gene are SNHLY and FYNNEI. The CDR3 reads CASSRDRGYNSPLHF. The DNA of the CDR3 is TGTGCCAGCAGCAGAGACAGGGGCTATAATTCACCCCTCCACTTT.

This chain connects TRBV7-9 to TRBJ1-2; 8 bases match TRBD1. The CDR3 is made up of 14 amino acids. Unmatched junction bases numbered 9, after V lost 5 bases and J lost 7 bases. Germline CDR1 SEHNR, CDR2 FQNEAQ (reference sequence). CDR3 DNA: TGTGCCAGCAGCCTCAGGACAGGGAAGGGTGGCTACACCTTC. Translating it yields CASSLRTGKGGYTF.

This chain links TRBV19 with TRBJ2-7, with 7 positions matching TRBD1. The germline V gene has CDR1 LNHDA and CDR2 SQIVND (reference sequence). The V segment lost 7 bases and the J segment 4 bases; nucleotides outside the gene matches: 1. The CDR3 has 11 amino acids. CDR3 DNA: TGTGCCAGTACAGGGGGTTACGAGCAGTACTTC. It encodes CASTGGYEQYF.

The chain couples TRBV5-1 to TRBJ2-7, with D perhaps matching TRBD2 (7 bases). V lost 0 bases to trimming and J lost 2 bases, with 12 bases between them. Looked up from germline, CDR1 is SGHRS and CDR2 is YFSETQ. The CDR3 is made up of 15 amino acids. CDR3 residues: CASSLAGEGAYEQYF. The CDR3 bases are TGCGCCAGCAGCTTGGCCGGGGAGGGGGCCTACGAGCAGTACTTC.

The chain carries TRBV28 and TRBJ1-2; unclear D gene. The CDR3 sequence is 13 residues long. Germline assignment: CDR1 MDHEN and CDR2 SYDVKM. Trimming removed 6 bases at V and 2 bases at J, with 10 bases between. CDR3 loop: CASSLIQNYGYTF. CDR3 nucleotides: TGTGCCAGCAGCCTCATACAAAACTATGGCTACACCTTC.

The V and J genes are TRBV7-2 and TRBJ2-7; 8 positions agree with TRBD2. The length of the CDR3 is 15 residues. V lost 5 bases, J lost 3 bases, and 9 bases stayed unmatched. Germline CDR1 reads SGHTA; CDR2 reads FQGNSA. Here the CDR3 reads CASSLRSGSFYEQYF. CDR3 coding DNA: TGTGCCAGCAGCCTTCGAAGCGGGAGCTTCTACGAGCAGTACTTC. Together with reference TRBV7-2 and TRBJ2-7, the CDR3 gives the full variable domain: GAGVSQSPSNKVTEKGKDVELRCDPISGHTALYWYRQSLGQGLEFLIYFQGNSAPDKSGLPSDRFSAERTGGSVSTLTIQRTQQEDSAVYLCASSLRSGSFYEQYFGPGTRLTVT.

V usage is TRBV2 and J usage is TRBJ2-3, with 9 nucleotides matching TRBD2. Trimming took 10 bases from V and 2 from J; bases not matched to a gene: 7. CDR1 is SNHLY and CDR2 is FYNNEI in the germline V gene. The CDR3 contains 14 residues. The CDR3 nucleotides are TGTGCCAACCTTGGACTAGCGACCACAGATACGCAGTATTTT. This gives the protein CANLGLATTDTQYF.

This clone was observed a single time. V is TRBV18 and J is TRBJ1-1; D ambiguous. V lost 0 bases and J lost 5, with 13 bases in between. The germline gives CDR1 KGHSH, CDR2 LQKENI. This CDR3 is 15 amino acids long. Written as DNA, the CDR3 is TGTGCCAGCTCACCACCGGTTAGAGAAGGGACTGAAGCTTTCTTT. This translates into CASSPPVREGTEAFF.